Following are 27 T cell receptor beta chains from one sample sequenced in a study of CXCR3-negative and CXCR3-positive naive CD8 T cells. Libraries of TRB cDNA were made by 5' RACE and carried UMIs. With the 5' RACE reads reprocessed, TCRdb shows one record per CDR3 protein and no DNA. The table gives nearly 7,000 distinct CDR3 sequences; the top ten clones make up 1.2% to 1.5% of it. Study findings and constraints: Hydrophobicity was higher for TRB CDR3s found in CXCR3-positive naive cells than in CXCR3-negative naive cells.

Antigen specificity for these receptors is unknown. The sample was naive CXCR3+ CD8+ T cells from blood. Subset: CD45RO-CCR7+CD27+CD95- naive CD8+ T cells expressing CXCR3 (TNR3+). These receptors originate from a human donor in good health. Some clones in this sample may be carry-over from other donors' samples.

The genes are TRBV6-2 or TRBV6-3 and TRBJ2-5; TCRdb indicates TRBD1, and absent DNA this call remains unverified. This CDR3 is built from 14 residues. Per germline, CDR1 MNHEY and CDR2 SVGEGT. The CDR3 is CASSWTGRQETQYF.

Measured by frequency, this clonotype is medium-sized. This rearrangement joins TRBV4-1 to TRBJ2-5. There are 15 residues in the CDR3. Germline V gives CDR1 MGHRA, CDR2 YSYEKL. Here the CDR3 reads CASSQGLGWQETQYF.

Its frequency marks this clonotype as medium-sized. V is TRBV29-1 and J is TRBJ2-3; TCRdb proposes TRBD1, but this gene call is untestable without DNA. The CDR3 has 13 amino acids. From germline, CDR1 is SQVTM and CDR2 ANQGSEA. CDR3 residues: CSVEGEGTDTQYF.

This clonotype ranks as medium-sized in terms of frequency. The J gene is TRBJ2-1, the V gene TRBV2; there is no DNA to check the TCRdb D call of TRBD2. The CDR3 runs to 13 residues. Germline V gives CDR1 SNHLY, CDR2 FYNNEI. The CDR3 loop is CASRGLAGEWQFF.

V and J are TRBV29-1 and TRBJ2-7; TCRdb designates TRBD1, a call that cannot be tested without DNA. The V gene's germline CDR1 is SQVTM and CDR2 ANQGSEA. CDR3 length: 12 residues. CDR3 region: CSVVEQGYEQYF.

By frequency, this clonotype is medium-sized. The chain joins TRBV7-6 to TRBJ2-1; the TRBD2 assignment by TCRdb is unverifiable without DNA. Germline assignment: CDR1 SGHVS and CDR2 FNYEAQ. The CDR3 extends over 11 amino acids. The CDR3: CASGRANEQFF.

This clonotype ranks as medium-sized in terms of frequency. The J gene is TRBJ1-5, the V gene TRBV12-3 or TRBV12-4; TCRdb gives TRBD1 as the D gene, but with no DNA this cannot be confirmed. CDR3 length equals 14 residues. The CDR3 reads CASTPGQSNQPQHF.

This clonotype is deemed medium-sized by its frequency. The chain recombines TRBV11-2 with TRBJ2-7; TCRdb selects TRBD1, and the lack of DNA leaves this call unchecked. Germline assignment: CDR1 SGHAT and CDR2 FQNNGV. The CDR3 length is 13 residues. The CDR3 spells CASSWMGRNEQYF.

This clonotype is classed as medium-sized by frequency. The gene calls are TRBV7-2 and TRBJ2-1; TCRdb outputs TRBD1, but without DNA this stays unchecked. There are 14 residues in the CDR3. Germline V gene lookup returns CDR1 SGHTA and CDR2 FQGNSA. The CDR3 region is CASSTGTGGGEQFF.

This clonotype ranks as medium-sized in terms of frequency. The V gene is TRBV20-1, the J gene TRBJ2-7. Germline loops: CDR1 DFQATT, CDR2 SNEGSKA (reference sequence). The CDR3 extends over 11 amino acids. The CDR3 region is CSARGFYEQYF.

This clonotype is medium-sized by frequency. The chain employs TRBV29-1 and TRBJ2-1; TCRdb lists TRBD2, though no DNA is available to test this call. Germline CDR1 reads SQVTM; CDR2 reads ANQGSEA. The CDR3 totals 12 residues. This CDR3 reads CSVVGLANEQFF.

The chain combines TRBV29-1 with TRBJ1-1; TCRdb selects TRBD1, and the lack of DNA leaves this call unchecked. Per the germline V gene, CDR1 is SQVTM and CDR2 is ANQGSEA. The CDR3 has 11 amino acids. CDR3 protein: CSVPGATGAFF.

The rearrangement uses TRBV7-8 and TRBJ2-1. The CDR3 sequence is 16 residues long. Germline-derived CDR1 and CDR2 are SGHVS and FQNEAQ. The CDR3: CASSLAASWLYNEQFF.

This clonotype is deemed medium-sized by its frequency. CDR3 region: CASSPIIPTIEQYF. The genes are TRBV7-9 and TRBJ2-7. The length of the CDR3 is 14 residues. CDR1 and CDR2 (germline): SEHNR, FQNEAQ (reference sequence).

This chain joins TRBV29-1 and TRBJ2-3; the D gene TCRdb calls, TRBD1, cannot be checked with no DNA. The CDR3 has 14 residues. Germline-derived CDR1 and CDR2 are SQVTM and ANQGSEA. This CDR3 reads CSAQGRVGTDTQYF.

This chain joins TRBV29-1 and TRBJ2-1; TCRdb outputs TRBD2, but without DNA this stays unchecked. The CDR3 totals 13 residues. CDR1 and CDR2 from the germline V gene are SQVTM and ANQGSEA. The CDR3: CSVPIAGSREQFF.

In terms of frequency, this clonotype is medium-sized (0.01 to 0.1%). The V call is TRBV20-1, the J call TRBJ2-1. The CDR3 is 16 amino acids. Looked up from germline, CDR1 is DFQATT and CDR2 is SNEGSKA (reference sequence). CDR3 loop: CSAGLSDRISYNEQFF.

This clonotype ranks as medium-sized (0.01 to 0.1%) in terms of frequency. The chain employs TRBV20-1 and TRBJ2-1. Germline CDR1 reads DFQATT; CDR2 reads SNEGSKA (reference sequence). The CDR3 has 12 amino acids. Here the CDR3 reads CSARFQSYEQFF.

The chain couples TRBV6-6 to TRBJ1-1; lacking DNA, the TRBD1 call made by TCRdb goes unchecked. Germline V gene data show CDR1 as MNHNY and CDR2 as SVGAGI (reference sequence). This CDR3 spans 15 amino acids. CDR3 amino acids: CASSYEAGVLGEAFF.

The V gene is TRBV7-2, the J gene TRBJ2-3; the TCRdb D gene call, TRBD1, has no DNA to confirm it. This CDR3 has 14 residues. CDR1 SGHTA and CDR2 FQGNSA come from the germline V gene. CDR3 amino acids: CASSFGRGPDTQYF.

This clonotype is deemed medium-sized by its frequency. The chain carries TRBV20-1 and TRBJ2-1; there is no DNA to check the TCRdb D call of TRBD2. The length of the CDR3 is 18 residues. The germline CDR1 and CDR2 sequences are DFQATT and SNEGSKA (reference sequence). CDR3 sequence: CSARDAAAGPLSYNEQFF.

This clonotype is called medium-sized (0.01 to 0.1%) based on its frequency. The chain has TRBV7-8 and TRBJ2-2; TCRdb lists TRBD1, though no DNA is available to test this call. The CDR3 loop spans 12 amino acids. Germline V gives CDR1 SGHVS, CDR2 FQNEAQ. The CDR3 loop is CASSPGVGELFF. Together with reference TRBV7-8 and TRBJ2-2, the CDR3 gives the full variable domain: GAGVSQSPRYKVAKRGQDVALRCDPISGHVSLFWYQQALGQGPEFLTYFQNEAQLDKSGLPSDRFFAERPEGSVSTLKIQRTQQEDSAVYLCASSPGVGELFFGEGSRLTVL.

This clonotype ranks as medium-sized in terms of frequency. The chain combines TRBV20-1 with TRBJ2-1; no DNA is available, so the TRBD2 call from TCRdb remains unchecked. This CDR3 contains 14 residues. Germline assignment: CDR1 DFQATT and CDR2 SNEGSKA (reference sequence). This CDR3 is CSARDRSGSHEQFF.

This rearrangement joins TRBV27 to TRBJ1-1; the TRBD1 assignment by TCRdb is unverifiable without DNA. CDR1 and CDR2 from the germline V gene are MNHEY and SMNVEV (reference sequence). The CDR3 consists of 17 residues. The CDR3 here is CASSLMPGQGVDTEAFF.

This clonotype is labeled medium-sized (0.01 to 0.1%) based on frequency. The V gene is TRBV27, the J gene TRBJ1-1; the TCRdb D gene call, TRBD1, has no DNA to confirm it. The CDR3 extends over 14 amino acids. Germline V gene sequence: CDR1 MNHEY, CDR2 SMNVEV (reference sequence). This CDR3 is CASSWGAPGTEAFF.

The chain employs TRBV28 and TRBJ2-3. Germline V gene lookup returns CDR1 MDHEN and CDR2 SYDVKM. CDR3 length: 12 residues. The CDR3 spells CDSSSGADTQYF.

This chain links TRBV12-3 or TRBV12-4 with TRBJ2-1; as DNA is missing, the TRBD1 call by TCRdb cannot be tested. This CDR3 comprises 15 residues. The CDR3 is CASSSGGGSYNEQFF.